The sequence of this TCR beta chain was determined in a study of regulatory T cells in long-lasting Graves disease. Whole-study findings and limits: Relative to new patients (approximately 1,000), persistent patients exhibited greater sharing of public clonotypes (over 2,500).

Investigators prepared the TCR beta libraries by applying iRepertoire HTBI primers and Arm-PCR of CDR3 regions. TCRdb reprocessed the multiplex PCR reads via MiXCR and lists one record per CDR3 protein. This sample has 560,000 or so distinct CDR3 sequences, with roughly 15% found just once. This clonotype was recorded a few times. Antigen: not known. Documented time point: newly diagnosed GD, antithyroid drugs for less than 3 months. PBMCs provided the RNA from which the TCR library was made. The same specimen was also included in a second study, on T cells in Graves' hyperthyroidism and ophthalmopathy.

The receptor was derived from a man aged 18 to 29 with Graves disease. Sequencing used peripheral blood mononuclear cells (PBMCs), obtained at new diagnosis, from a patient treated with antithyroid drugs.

The CDR3 bases are TGTGCCAGCAGCAGGAGCGGTTCAGATACGCAGTATTTT. This gives the protein CASSRSGSDTQYF. The V call is TRBV9, the J call TRBJ2-3; tentative D call: TRBD2 (5 bases). This CDR3 has 13 amino acids. The V and J ends lost 4 bases and 4 bases respectively, with 10 bases between them. Germline loops: CDR1 SGDLS, CDR2 YYNGEE.